The 24 T cell receptor beta chains given below trace back to one sample, sequenced in a study of response to subunit inactivated influenza vaccine. Using its own MiXCR run on the RT-PCR reads, TCRdb lists one record per CDR3 protein. The sample lists some 300,000 distinct CDR3 sequences; approximately 23% were seen once. Sample: PBMCs from blood, taken about 19 months after vaccination. The receptors stem from a man between 50 and 70 years old who received an inactivated influenza vaccine.

CDR3 residues: CASSPRTGSTPEAFF. As DNA, the CDR3 is TGTGCCAGCTCACCACGGACAGGCTCTACCCCTGAAGCTTTCTTT. The chain joins TRBV18 to TRBJ1-1, with 7 bases aligning to TRBD1. V gave up 1 base and J gave up 6 bases; unmatched junction bases: 8. Germline values: CDR1 KGHSH, CDR2 LQKENI. The CDR3 is 15 amino acids.

V and J are TRBV29-1 and TRBJ1-2, with D unresolved. Looked up from germline, CDR1 is SQVTM and CDR2 is ANQGSEA. This CDR3 is 14 amino acids long. The ends were cut back, 5 bases at V and 1 base at J, with 14 bases in the middle. In DNA, the CDR3 is TGCAGCGTTATAGGAGCACACAATAACTATGGCTACACCTTC. It encodes CSVIGAHNNYGYTF.

J is TRBJ2-7 and V is TRBV28; weak D call: TRBD1 (6 bases). V was trimmed by 5 bases and J by 4 bases, leaving 27 bases between them. CDR3 length equals 18 residues. Germline CDR1 MDHEN, CDR2 SYDVKM. DNA for the CDR3: TGTGCCAGCAGTACCACCTCCTTACAGGGATCCCCTTTTTACGAGCAGTACTTC. Amino acid sequence: CASSTTSLQGSPFYEQYF.

The V and J genes are TRBV6-1 and TRBJ1-3, with TRBD1 matching 7 bases. The V gene end was trimmed by 7 bases and the J gene end by 0 bases; junction bases not matched to a gene: 6. The CDR3 is 15 amino acids. The V gene's germline CDR1 is MNHNS and CDR2 SASEGT. CDR3 sequence reads: CASKSAGGSGNTIYF. The CDR3 DNA is TGTGCCAGCAAGAGCGCAGGGGGCTCTGGAAACACCATATATTTT.

This clonotype was detected ten times or more. The chain carries TRBV3-1 and TRBJ1-1; 8 positions agree with TRBD1. The CDR3 is made up of 16 amino acids. V trimming: 4 bases; J trimming: 1 base; junction bases outside the gene matches: 8. In germline, CDR1 is LGHDT, CDR2 YNNKEL (reference sequence). This chain's CDR3 is CASSPPRQGRNTEAFF. CDR3 DNA sequence: TGTGCCAGCAGCCCACCCCGACAGGGGCGGAACACTGAAGCTTTCTTT.

V is TRBV27 and J is TRBJ1-2; 9 bases align to TRBD1. Germline CDR1 and CDR2: MNHEY and SMNVEV (reference sequence). The CDR3 sequence is 15 residues long. After removal of 4 bases from V and 5 bases from J, the junction contained 8 bases not matched to a gene. DNA of the CDR3: TGTGCCAGCAGTTCCCTCGGGACAGGGCTTTATGGCTACACCTTC. This encodes CASSSLGTGLYGYTF.

The gene calls are TRBV11-2 and TRBJ1-6; no firm D call. Trimming took 2 bases from V and 6 from J, leaving 5 bases between them. CDR1 SGHAT and CDR2 FQNNGV come from the germline V gene. CDR3 size: 13 residues. The CDR3 sequence is CASSLNSNSPLHF. CDR3 sequence (DNA): TGTGCCAGCAGCTTAAACAGTAATTCACCCCTCCACTTT.

The rearrangement uses TRBV5-1 and TRBJ1-4; the D is unclear. The CDR3 has 14 residues. Trimming took off 3 bases at V and 6 bases at J, with 12 bases between the two ends. The V gene's germline CDR1 is SGHRS and CDR2 YFSETQ. The CDR3 DNA reads TGCGCCAGCAGCTCGCTCCAAGATCATGAAAAACTGTTTTTT. Its translation: CASSSLQDHEKLFF.

This clonotype occurred a few times. This chain's CDR3 is CASSTTDRSNQPQHF. The CDR3 DNA follows: TGTGCCAGTAGCACGACCGACAGGAGCAATCAGCCCCAGCATTTT. V and J are TRBV19 and TRBJ1-5; D perhaps matches TRBD1 (6 bases). The CDR3 loop spans 15 amino acids. Germline assignment: CDR1 LNHDA and CDR2 SQIVND (reference sequence). Trimming left V 6 bases short and J 1 base short, with 13 bases between.

The chain has TRBV7-8 and TRBJ2-7, with a tentative D call TRBD2 (7 bases). V lost 5 bases to trimming and J lost 1 base, with 18 bases between them. Germline V lookup: CDR1 SGHVS, CDR2 FQNEAQ. The CDR3 covers 16 residues. Written as DNA, the CDR3 is TGTGCCAGCAGCCCTGCGGGGGCTACGGGGTCCTACGAGCAGTACTTC. It yields the protein CASSPAGATGSYEQYF.

This rearrangement joins TRBV19 to TRBJ1-6; possibly TRBD1 for D (5 bases). The CDR3 contains 14 residues. V was shortened by 2 bases and J by 8 bases, with 10 bases between the two germline ends. The germline CDR1 and CDR2 sequences are LNHDA and SQIVND (reference sequence). In nucleotides, the CDR3 is TGTGCCAGTAGTATATCGGGCAGGGATTCACCCCTCCACTTT. This codes for CASSISGRDSPLHF.

This clonotype was picked up many times. The genes are TRBV28 and TRBJ1-5; TRBD1 matches 9 bases. V was clipped by 6 bases and J by 6 bases; unmatched bases: 6. The CDR3 runs to 14 residues. CDR1 MDHEN and CDR2 SYDVKM come from the germline V gene. The DNA for the CDR3 is TGTGCCAGCAGGACGACAGGGGGAGGTCAGCCCCAGCATTTT. It is translated as CASRTTGGGQPQHF.

This clonotype was found a few times. The V call is TRBV3-1, the J call TRBJ1-6; 7 bases align to TRBD1. CDR1 is LGHDT, CDR2 YNNKEL, per germline (reference sequence). Trimming cost V 4 bases and J 7 bases; bases outside gene matches: 4. CDR3 length: 14 residues. The CDR3 region is CASSLRTGNSPLHF. CDR3 DNA sequence: TGTGCCAGCAGCCTAAGGACAGGAAATTCACCCCTCCACTTT.

This clonotype was counted only a few times. The V and J genes are TRBV12-3 or TRBV12-4 and TRBJ2-2; D remains ambiguous. This CDR3 contains 15 residues. Deletions cut 1 base from V and 2 bases from J, with 8 bases between. CDR3 sequence (DNA): TGTGCCAGCAGTTTAGGTCGGCCCAACACCGGGGAGCTGTTTTTT. Translation gives CASSLGRPNTGELFF.

The gene calls are TRBV4-1 and TRBJ1-5; the D gene is possibly TRBD1 (5 bases). Germline CDR1 is MGHRA and CDR2 is YSYEKL. The CDR3 is 15 residues long. Trimming removed 1 base from V and 4 bases from J, with 11 bases in between. The CDR3: CASSQGGLINQPQHF. The DNA for the CDR3 is TGCGCCAGCAGCCAAGGGGGACTGATAAATCAGCCCCAGCATTTT.

This clonotype was observed at least ten times. The chain uses TRBV11-2 and TRBJ1-1; TRBD1 agrees at 8 bases. Per germline, CDR1 SGHAT and CDR2 FQNNGV. The CDR3 contains 16 residues. The V gene end was trimmed by 3 bases and the J gene end by 0 bases; junction bases not matched to a gene: 6. CDR3 amino acids: CASSFRQGAVNTEAFF. The CDR3 DNA reads as TGTGCCAGCAGCTTTCGGCAGGGGGCGGTGAACACTGAAGCTTTCTTT.

This clonotype turned up a few times. V and J are TRBV7-8 and TRBJ1-5; D possibly corresponds to TRBD1 (6 bases). The length of the CDR3 is 14 residues. Germline V gene data show CDR1 as SGHVS and CDR2 as FQNEAQ. The V end lost 4 bases, the J end lost 5 bases, and 12 bases lay between the germline ends. The CDR3 protein is CASSYRDKYQPQHF. DNA of the CDR3: TGTGCCAGCAGCTACCGGGACAAATATCAGCCCCAGCATTTT.

About this clonotype: Relative to the germline gene, one junction end is altered; a read error may explain this. The chain couples TRBV20-1 to TRBJ2-3; maybe TRBD2 (6 bases). Germline V gene lookup returns CDR1 DFQATT and CDR2 SNEGSKA (reference sequence). This CDR3 has 13 residues. This CDR3 is CSARVWEVDTQYF. The DNA for the CDR3 is TGCAGCGCTAGAGTGTGGGAGGTAGATACGCAGTATTTT.

This clonotype occurred many times. The rearrangement links TRBV5-1 to TRBJ1-2; D uncertain. V lost 4 bases to trimming and J lost 0 bases, with 13 bases between them. CDR3 size: 15 residues. Germline V CDR1 and CDR2: SGHRS, YFSETQ. The CDR3 is CASSQDGAANYGYTF. The CDR3 DNA sequence: TGCGCCAGCAGCCAGGACGGAGCCGCTAACTATGGCTACACCTTC.

The chain links TRBV24-1 to TRBJ2-1; the match to TRBD1 covers 7 bases. The CDR3 has 13 residues. Germline V lookup: CDR1 KGHDR, CDR2 SFDVKD. V shed 3 bases, J shed 10 bases, and the junction held 5 bases outside the gene matches. CDR3 sequence: CATSDPGTEEQFF. The DNA for the CDR3 is TGTGCCACCAGTGATCCAGGGACAGAAGAGCAGTTCTTC.

The chain combines TRBV28 with TRBJ2-1; perhaps TRBD1 as D (6 bases). The germline CDR1 and CDR2 sequences are MDHEN and SYDVKM. This CDR3 region has 14 residues. The V end was cut by 8 bases, the J end by 4 bases, with 15 bases between. In DNA, the CDR3 is TGTGCCAGCCGAAAACAGGGATATTACAATGAGCAGTTCTTC. Its translation: CASRKQGYYNEQFF.

This clonotype has a count of ten or more. The chain is built from TRBV28 and TRBJ2-1; TRBD1 or TRBD2 may be the D gene (6 bases each). CDR1 and CDR2 (germline): MDHEN, SYDVKM. The CDR3 has 11 residues. CDR3 residues: CAHEGGNEQFF. The CDR3 region has the DNA TGTGCTCATGAGGGGGGCAATGAGCAGTTCTTC.

The J gene is TRBJ2-1, the V gene TRBV7-7; TRBD2 matches 8 bases. The V segment lost 1 base and the J segment 1 base; nucleotides outside the gene matches: 6. This CDR3 spans 17 amino acids. Per the germline V gene, CDR1 is SSHAT and CDR2 is FNYEAQ (reference sequence). Written as DNA, the CDR3 is TGTGCCAGCAGCTTAGTGGCTAGCGGGTGTTCCTACAATGAGCAGTTCTTC. This gives the protein CASSLVASGCSYNEQFF.

This clonotype has just a few counts. The chain employs TRBV2 and TRBJ1-4; TRBD1 agrees at 10 bases. Looked up from germline, CDR1 is SNHLY and CDR2 is FYNNEI. The V segment lost 8 bases and the J segment 8 bases; nucleotides outside the gene matches: 11. There are 15 residues in the CDR3. The CDR3 sequence is CASRKGQGTQEKLFF. CDR3 bases: TGTGCCAGCCGTAAGGGACAGGGGACACAGGAAAAACTGTTTTTT.